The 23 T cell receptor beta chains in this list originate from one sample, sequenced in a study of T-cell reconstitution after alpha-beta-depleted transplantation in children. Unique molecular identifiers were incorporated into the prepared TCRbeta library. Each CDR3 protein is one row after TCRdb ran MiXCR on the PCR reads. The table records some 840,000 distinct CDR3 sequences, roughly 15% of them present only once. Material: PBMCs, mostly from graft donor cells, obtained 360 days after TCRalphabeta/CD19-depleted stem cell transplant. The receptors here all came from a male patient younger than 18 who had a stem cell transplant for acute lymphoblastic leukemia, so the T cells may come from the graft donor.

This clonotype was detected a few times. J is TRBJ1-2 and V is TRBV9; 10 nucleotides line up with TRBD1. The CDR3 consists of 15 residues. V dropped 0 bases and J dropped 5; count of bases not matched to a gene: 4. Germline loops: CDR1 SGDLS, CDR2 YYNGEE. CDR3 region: CASSVEDRGLYGYTF. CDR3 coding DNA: TGTGCCAGCAGCGTAGAAGACAGGGGGCTATATGGCTACACCTTC.

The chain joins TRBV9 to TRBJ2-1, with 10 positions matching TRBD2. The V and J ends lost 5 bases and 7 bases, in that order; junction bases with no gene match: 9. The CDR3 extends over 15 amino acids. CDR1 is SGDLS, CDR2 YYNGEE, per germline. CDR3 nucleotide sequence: TGTGCCAGCAGTCTAGCGGGAGAATTTGAAAATGAGCAGTTCTTC. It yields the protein CASSLAGEFENEQFF.

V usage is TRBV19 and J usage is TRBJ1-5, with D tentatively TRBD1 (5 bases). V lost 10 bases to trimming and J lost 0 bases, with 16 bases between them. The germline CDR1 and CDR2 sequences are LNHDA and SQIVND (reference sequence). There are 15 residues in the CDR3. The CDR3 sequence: CATRRVRNSNQPQHF. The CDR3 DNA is TGTGCCACCCGCAGGGTTAGAAATAGCAATCAGCCCCAGCATTTT.

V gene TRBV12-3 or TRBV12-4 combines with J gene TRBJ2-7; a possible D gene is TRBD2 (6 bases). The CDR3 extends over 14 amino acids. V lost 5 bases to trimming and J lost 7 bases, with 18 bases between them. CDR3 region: CASSGRLALREQYF. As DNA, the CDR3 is TGTGCCAGCAGTGGTAGGCTAGCGTTGCGGGAGCAGTACTTC.

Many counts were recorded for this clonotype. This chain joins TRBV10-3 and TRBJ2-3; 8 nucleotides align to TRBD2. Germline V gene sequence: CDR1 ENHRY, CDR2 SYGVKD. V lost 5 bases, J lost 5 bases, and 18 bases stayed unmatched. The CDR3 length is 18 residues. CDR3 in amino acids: CAISIPVLTGGPEDTQYF. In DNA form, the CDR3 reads TGTGCCATCAGTATCCCCGTTCTGACGGGAGGGCCAGAAGATACGCAGTATTTT.

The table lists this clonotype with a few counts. CDR3 amino acids: CSRGPAYEQYF. Written as DNA, the CDR3 is TGCAGTCGGGGGCCAGCCTACGAGCAGTACTTC. V gene TRBV20-1 combines with J gene TRBJ2-7; D tentatively reads TRBD1 or TRBD2 (6 bases each). Trimming removed 8 bases at V and 2 bases at J, with 10 bases between. Looked up from germline, CDR1 is DFQATT and CDR2 is SNEGSKA (reference sequence). CDR3 length equals 11 residues.

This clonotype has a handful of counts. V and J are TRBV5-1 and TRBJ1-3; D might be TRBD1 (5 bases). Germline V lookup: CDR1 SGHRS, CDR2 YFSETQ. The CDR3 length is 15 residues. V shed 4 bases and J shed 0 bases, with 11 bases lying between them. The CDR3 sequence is CASSKGTFSGNTIYF. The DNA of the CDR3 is TGCGCCAGCAGCAAAGGGACCTTCTCTGGAAACACCATATATTTT.

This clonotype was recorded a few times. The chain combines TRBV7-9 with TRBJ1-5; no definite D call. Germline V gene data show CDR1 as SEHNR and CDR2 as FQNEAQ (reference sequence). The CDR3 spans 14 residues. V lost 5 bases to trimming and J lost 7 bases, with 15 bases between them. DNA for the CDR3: TGTGCCAGCAGCCCTCTCCCCTCAGGACAGCCCCAGCATTTT. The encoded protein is CASSPLPSGQPQHF.

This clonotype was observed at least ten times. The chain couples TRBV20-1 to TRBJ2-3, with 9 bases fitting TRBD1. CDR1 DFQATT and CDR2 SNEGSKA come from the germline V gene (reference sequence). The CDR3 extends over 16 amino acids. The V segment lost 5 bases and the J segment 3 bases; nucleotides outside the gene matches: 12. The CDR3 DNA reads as TGCAGTGCTTCCAGCCCTACAGGGGGCGGGACAGATACGCAGTATTTT. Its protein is CSASSPTGGGTDTQYF.

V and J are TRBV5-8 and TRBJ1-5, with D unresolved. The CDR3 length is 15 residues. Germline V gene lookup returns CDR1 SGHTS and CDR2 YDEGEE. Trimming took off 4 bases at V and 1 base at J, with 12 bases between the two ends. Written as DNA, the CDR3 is TGTGCCAGCAGCACGGGTTCTTGGAGCAATCAGCCCCAGCATTTT. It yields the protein CASSTGSWSNQPQHF. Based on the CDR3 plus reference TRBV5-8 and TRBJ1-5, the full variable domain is EAGVTQSPTHLIKTRGQQATLRCSPISGHTSVYWYQQALGLGLQFLLWYDEGEERNRGNFPPRFSGRQFPNYSSELNVNALELEDSALYLCASSTGSWSNQPQHFGDGTRLSIL.

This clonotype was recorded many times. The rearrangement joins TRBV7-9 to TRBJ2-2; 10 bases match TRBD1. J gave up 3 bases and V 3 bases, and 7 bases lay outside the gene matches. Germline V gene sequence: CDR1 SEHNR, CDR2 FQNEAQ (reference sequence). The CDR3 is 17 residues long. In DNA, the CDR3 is TGTGCCAGCAGCTTTCGGGGACAGGGGATTGACACCGGGGAGCTGTTTTTT. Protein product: CASSFRGQGIDTGELFF.

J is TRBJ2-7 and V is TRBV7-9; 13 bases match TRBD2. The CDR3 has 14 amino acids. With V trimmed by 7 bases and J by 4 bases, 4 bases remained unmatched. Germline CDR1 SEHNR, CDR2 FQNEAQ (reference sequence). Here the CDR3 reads CASTGLAGSYEQYF. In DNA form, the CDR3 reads TGTGCCAGCACGGGACTAGCGGGATCTTACGAGCAGTACTTC.

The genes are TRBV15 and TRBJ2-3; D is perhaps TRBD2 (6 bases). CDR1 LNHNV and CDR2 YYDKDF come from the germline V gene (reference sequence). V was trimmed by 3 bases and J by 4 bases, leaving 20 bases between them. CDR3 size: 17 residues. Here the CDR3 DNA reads TGTGCCACCAGCAGTGTAGGAGGCGCAGGGAGGTCAGATACGCAGTATTTT. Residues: CATSSVGGAGRSDTQYF.

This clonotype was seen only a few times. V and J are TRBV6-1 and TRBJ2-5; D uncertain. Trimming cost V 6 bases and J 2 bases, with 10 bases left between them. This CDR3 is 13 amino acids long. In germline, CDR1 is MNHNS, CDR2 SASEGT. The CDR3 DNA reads TGTGCCAGCAGACCCGAAACACAAGAGACCCAGTACTTC. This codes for CASRPETQETQYF.

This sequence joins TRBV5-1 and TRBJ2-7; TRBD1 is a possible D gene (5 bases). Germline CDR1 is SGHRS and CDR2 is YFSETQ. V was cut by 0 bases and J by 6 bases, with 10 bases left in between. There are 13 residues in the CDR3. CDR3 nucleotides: TGCGCCAGCAGCTTGGCCGACAGATCCGAGCAGTACTTC. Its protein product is CASSLADRSEQYF. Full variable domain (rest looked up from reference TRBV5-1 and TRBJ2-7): KAGVTQTPRYLIKTRGQQVTLSCSPISGHRSVSWYQQTPGQGLQFLFEYFSETQRNKGNFPGRFSGRQFSNSRSEMNVSTLELGDSALYLCASSLADRSEQYFGPGTRLTVT.

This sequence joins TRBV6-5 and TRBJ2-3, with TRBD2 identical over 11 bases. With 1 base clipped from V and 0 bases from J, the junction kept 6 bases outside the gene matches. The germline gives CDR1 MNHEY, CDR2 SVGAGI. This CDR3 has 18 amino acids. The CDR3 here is CASSYWASGRRSTDTQYF. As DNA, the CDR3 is TGTGCCAGCAGTTACTGGGCTAGCGGGAGGAGGAGCACAGATACGCAGTATTTT.

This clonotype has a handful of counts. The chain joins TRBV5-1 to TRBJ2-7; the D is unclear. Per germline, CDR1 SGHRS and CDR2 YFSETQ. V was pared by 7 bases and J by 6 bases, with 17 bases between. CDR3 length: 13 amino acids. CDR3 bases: TGCGCCAGCTCCCCTCCCCTTTCTCGCGAGCAGTACTTC. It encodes CASSPPLSREQYF.

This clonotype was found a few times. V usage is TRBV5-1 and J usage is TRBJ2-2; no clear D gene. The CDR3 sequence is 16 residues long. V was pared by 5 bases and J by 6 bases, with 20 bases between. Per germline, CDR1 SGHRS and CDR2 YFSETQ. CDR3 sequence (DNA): TGCGCCAGCAGTTGGACCAGCCTCGGATCCGCCGGGGAGCTGTTTTTT. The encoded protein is CASSWTSLGSAGELFF.

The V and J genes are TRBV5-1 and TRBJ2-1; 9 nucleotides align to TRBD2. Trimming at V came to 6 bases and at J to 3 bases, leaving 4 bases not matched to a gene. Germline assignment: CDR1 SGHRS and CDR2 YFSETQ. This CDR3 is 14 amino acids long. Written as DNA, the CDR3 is TGCGCCAGCAACCCTAGCGGGGTCTACAATGAGCAGTTCTTC. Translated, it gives CASNPSGVYNEQFF.

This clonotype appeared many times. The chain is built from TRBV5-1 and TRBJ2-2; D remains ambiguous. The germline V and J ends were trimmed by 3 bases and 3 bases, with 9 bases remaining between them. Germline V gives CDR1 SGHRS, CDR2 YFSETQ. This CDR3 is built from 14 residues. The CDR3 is CASSWAGYTGELFF. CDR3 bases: TGCGCCAGCAGCTGGGCAGGTTACACCGGGGAGCTGTTTTTT.

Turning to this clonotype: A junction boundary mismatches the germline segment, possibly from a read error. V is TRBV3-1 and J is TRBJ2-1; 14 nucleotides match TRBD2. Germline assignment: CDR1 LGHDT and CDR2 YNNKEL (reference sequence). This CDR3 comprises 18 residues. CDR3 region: CATSPAGTSGSRSNEQFF. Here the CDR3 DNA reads TGTGCCACCAGCCCCGCAGGGACTAGCGGGAGTCGTAGCAATGAGCAGTTCTTC.

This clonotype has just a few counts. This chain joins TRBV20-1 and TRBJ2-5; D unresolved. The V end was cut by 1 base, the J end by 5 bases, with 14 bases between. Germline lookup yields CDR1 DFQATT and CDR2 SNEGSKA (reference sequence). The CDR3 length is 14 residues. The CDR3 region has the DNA TGCAGTGCTAGAGTCATGGGCCTCGGGGAGACCCAGTACTTC. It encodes CSARVMGLGETQYF.

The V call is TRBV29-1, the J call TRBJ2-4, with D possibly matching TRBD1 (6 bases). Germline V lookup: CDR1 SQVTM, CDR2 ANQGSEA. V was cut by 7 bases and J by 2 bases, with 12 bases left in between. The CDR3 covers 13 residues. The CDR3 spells CSADGTTKNIQYF. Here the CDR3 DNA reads TGCAGCGCTGACGGGACAACCAAAAACATTCAGTACTTC.